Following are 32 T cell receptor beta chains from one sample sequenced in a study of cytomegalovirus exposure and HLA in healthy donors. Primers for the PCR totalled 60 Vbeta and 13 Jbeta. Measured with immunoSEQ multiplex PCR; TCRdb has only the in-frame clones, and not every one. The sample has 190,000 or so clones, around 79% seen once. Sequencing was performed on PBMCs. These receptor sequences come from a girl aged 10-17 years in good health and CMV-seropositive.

The CDR3 reads CASSFGVSGVADTQYF. For the CDR3, the DNA is TGTGCCAGCAGCTTCGGGGTTAGCGGGGTGGCAGATACGCAGTATTTT. V gene TRBV11-3 combines with J gene TRBJ2-3; 8 bases fit TRBD2. CDR1 is SGHNT and CDR2 is YENEEA in the germline V gene. J lost 4 bases, V lost 3 bases, and 9 bases had no gene match. The CDR3 is 16 amino acids.

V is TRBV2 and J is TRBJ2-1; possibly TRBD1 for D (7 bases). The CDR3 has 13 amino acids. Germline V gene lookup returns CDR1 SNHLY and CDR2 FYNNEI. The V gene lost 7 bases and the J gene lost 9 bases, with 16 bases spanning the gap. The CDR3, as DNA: TGTGCCAGCATCGGCAGGGGGGCAGGTGAGCAGTTCTTC. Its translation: CASIGRGAGEQFF.

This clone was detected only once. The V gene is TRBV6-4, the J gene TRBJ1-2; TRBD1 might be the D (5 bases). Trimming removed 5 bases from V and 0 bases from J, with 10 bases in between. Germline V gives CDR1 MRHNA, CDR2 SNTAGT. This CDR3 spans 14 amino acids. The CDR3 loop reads CASSPGMTNYGYTF. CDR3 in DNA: TGTGCCAGCAGTCCAGGGATGACTAACTATGGCTACACCTTC.

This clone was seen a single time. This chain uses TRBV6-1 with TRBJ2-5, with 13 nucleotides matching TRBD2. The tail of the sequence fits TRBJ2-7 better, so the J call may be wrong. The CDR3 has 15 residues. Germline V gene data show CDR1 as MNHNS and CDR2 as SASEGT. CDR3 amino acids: CASSLGTSGVYEQYF. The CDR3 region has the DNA TGTGCCAGCAGTCTCGGGACTAGCGGGGTTTACGAGCAGTACTTC.

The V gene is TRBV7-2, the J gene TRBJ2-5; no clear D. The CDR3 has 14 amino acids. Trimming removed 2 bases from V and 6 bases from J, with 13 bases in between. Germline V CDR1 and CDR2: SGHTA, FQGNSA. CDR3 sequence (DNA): TGTGCCAGCAGCTTATTGGCCAGTATCCAGACCCAGTACTTC. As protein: CASSLLASIQTQYF.

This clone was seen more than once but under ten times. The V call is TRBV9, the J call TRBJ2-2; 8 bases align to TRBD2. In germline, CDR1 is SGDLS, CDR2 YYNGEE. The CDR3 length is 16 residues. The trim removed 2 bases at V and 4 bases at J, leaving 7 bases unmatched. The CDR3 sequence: CASSVVGGASTGELFF. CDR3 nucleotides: TGTGCCAGCAGCGTTGTCGGGGGGGCCAGCACCGGGGAGCTGTTTTTT.

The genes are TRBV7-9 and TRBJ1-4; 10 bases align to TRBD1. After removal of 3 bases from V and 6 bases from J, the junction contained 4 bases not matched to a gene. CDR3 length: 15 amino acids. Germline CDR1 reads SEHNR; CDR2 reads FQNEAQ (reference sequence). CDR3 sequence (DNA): TGTGCCAGCAGCTTGACAGGGGGCAATGATGAAAAACTGTTTTTT. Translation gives CASSLTGGNDEKLFF.

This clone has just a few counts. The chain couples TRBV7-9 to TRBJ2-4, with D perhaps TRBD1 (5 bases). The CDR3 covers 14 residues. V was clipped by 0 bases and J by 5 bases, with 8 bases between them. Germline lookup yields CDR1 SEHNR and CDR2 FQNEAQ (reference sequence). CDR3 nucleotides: TGTGCCAGCAGCTTAGCGATAGGGGAAAACATTCAGTACTTC. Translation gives CASSLAIGENIQYF. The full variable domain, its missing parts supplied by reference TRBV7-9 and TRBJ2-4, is DTGVSQNPRHKITKRGQNVTFRCDPISEHNRLYWYRQTLGQGPEFLTYFQNEAQLEKSRLLSDRFSAERPKGSFSTLEIQRTEQGDSAMYLCASSLAIGENIQYFGAGTRLSVL.

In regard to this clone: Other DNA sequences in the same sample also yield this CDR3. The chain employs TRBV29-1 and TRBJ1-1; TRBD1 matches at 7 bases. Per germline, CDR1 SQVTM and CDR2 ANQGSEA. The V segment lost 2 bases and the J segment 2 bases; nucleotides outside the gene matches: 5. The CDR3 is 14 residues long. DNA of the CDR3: TGCAGCGTTGAAAACAGGGGAGCTAACACTGAAGCTTTCTTT. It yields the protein CSVENRGANTEAFF.

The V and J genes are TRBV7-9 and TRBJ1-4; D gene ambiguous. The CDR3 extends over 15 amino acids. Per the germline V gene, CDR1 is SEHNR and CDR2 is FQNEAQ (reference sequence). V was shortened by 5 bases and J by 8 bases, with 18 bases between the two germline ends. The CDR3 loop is CASSRGGFIQEKLFF. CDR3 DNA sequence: TGTGCCAGCAGCCGGGGAGGATTTATTCAGGAAAAACTGTTTTTT.

CDR3: CASSYSTGLNGYTF. CDR3 DNA sequence: TGTGCCAGCAGTTACTCGACAGGGCTGAATGGCTACACCTTC. The V gene is TRBV6-5, the J gene TRBJ1-2, with TRBD1 matching over 7 bases. The germline V gene has CDR1 MNHEY and CDR2 SVGAGI. The CDR3 is 14 amino acids. V dropped 0 bases and J dropped 6; count of bases not matched to a gene: 4.

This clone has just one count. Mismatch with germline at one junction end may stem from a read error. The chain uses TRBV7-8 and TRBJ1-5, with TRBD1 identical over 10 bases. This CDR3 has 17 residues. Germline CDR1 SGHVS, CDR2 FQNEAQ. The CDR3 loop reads CASSLASGTGVSQPQHF. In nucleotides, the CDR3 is TGTGCCAGCAGCCTAGCATCCGGGACAGGGGTCAGTCAGCCCCAGCATTTT.

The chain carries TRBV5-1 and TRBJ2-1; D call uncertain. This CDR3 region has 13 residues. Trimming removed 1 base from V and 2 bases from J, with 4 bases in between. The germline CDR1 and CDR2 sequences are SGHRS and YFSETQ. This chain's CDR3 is CASSLPAYNEQFF. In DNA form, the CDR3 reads TGCGCCAGCAGCTTGCCTGCCTACAATGAGCAGTTCTTC.

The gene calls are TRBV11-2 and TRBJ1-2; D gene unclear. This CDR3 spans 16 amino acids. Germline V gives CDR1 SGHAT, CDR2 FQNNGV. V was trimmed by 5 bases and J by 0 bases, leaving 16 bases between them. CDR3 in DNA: TGTGCCAGCAGCGCGGGAATAGGTCCCCCTAACTATGGCTACACCTTC. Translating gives CASSAGIGPPNYGYTF.

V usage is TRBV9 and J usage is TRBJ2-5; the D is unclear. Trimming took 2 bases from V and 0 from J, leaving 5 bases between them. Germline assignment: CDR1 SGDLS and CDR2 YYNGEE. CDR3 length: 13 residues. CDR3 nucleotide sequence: TGTGCCAGCAGCGTCACACACCAAGAGACCCAGTACTTC. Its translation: CASSVTHQETQYF.

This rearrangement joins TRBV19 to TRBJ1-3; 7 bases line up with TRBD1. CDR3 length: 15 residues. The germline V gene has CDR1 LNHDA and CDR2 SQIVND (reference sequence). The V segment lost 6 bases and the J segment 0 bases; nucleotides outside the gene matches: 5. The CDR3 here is CASSRGTSSGNTIYF. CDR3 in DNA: TGTGCCAGTAGCAGGGGGACAAGCTCTGGAAACACCATATATTTT.

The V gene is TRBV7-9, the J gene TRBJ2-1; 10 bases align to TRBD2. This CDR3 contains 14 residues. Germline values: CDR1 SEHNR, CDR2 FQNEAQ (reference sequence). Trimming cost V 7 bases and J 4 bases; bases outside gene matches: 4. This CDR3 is CASTSSGGYNEQFF. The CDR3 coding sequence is TGTGCCAGCACCTCTAGCGGGGGTTACAATGAGCAGTTCTTC.

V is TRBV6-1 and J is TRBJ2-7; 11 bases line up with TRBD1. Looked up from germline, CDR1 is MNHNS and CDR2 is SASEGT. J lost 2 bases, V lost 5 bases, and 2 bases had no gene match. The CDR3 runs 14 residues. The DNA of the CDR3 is TGTGCCAGCAGTTGGACAGGGGGCCCCTACGAGCAGTACTTC. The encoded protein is CASSWTGGPYEQYF.

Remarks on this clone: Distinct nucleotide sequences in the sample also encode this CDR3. Here the CDR3 DNA reads TGTGCCAGCAGCCTCGGACAGGGAACTGAAGCTTTCTTT. The encoded protein is CASSLGQGTEAFF. The chain combines TRBV11-2 with TRBJ1-1, with 8 bases identical to TRBD1. V lost 5 bases and J lost 5; bases outside the gene matches: 4. Germline V CDR1 and CDR2: SGHAT, FQNNGV. There are 13 residues in the CDR3.

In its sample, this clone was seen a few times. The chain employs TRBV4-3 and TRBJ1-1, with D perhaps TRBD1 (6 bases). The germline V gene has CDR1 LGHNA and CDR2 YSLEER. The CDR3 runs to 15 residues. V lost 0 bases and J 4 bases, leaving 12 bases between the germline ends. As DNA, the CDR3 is TGCGCCAGCAGCCAAGATATGGAAGGGGGCACTGAAGCTTTCTTT. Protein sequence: CASSQDMEGGTEAFF.

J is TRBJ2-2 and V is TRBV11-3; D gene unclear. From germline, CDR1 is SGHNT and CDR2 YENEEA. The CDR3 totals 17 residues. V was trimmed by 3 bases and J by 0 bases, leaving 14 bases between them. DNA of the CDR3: TGTGCCAGCAGCTTTGCAACCGCGGCCCCGAACACCGGGGAGCTGTTTTTT. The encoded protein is CASSFATAAPNTGELFF.

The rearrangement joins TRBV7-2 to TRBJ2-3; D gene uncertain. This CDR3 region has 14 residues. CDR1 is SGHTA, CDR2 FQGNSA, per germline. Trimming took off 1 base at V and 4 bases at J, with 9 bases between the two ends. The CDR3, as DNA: TGTGCCAGCAGCTTAGGACTTTTCCCAGATACGCAGTATTTT. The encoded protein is CASSLGLFPDTQYF. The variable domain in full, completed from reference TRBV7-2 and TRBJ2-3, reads GAGVSQSPSNKVTEKGKDVELRCDPISGHTALYWYRQSLGQGLEFLIYFQGNSAPDKSGLPSDRFSAERTGGSVSTLTIQRTQQEDSAVYLCASSLGLFPDTQYFGPGTRLTVL.

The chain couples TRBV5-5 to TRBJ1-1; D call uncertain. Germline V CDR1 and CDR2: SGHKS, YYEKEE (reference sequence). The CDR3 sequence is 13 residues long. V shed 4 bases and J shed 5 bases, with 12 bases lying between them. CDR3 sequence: CASSQVVGTEAFF. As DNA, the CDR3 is TGTGCCAGCAGCCAGGTCGTTGGGACTGAAGCTTTCTTT.

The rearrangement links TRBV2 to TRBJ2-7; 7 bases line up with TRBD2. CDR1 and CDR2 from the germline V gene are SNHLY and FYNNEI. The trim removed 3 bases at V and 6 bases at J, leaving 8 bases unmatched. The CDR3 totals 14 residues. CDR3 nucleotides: TGTGCCAGCAGTGAGGGTGTCGGGAGGCCCGAGCAGTACTTC. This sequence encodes CASSEGVGRPEQYF.

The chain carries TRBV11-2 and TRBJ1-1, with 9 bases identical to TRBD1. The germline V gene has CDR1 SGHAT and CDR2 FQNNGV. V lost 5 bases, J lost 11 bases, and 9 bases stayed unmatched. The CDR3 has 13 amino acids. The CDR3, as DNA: TGTGCCAGCAGCCGGGACAGGGCGGACCACGCTTTCTTT. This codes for CASSRDRADHAFF.

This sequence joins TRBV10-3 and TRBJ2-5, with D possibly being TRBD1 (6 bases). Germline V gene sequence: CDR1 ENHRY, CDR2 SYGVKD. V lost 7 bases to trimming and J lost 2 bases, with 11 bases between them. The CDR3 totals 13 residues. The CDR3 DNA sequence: TGTGCCATCAAACCACAGGGACAAGAGACCCAGTACTTC. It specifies CAIKPQGQETQYF.

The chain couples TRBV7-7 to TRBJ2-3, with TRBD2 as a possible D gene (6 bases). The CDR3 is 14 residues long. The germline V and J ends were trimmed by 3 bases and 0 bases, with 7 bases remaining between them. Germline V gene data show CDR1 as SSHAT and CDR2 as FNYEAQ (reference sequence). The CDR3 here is CASSFGGSTDTQYF. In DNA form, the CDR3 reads TGTGCCAGCAGCTTCGGGGGTAGCACAGATACGCAGTATTTT.

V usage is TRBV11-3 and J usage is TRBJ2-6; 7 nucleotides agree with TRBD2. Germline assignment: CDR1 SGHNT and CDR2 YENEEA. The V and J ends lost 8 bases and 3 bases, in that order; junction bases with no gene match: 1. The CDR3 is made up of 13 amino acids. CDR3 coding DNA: TGTGCCAGCGGCGGGGGTGGGGCCAACGTCCTGACTTTC. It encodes CASGGGGANVLTF. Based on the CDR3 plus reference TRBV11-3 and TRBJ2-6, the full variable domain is EAGVVQSPRYKIIEKKQPVAFWCNPISGHNTLYWYLQNLGQGPELLIRYENEEAVDDSQLPKDRFSAERLKGVDSTLKIQPAELGDSAVYLCASGGGGANVLTFGAGSRLTVL.

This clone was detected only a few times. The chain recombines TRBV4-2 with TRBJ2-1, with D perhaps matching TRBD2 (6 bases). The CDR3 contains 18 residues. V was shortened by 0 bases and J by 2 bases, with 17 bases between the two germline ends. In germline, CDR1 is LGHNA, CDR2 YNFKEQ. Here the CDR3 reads CASSQEGGAAGTYNEQFF. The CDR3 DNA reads TGTGCCAGCAGCCAAGAAGGAGGGGCGGCGGGGACCTACAATGAGCAGTTCTTC.

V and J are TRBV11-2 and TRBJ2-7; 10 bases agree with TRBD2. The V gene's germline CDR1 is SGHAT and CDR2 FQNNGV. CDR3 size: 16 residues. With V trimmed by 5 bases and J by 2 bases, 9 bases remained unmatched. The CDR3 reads CASSTKITSGAYEQYF. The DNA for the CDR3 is TGTGCCAGCAGCACTAAAATTACTAGCGGGGCCTACGAGCAGTACTTC.

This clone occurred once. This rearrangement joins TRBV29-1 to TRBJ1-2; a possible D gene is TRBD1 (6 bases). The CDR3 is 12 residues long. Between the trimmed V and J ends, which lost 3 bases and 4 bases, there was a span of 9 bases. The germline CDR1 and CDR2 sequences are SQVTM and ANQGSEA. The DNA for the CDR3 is TGCAGCGTTGATGACAGGCTCTATGGCTACACCTTC. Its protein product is CSVDDRLYGYTF.

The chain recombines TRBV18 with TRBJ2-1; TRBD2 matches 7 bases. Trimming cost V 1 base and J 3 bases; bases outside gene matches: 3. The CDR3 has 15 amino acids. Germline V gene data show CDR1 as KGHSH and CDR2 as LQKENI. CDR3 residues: CASSPQRGDYNEQFF. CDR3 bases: TGTGCCAGCTCACCACAACGGGGGGACTACAATGAGCAGTTCTTC.